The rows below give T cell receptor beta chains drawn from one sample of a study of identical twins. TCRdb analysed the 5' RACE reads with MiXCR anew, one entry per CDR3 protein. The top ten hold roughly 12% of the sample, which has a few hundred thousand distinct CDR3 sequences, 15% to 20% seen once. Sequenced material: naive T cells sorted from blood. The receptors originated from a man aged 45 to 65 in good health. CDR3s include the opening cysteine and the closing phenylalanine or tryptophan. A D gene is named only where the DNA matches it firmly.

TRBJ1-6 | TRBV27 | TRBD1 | CASSSDREPYNSPLHF
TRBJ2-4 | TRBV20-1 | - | CSVADRGAKNIQYF
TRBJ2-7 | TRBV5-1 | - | CASSLSGVSSYEQYF
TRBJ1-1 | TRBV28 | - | CASTPVENTEAFF
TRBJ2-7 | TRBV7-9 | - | CASSTRESYEQYF
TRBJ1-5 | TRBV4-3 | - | CASSQGPGRNQPQHF
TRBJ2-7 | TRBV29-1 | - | CSVEGPGAYEQYF
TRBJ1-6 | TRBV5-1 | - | CASSLETPGDSPLHF
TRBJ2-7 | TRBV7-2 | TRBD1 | CASSIGTETYEQYF
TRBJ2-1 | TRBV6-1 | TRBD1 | CASSVDRGPDEQFF
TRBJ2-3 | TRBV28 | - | CASSPIMGQGEASTDTQYF
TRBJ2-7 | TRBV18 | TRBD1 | CASSPPQGQGAQEQYF
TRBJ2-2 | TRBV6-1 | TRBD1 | CASSVRDSVVTGELFF
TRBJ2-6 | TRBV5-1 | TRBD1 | CASSLQGTPGGANVLTF
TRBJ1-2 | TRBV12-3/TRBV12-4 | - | CASLSSGNYGYTF
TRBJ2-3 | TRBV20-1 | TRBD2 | CSLGRTAGGQDTQYF
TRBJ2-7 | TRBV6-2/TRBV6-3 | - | CEHRTEELEYF
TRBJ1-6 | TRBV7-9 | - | CASSPQQGENSPLHF
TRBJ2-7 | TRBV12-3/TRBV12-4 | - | CASIFYEQYF
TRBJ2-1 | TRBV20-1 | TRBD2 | CSARPSGYNEQFF
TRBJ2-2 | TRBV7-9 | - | CASSNPRVGATGELFF
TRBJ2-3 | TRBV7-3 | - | CASTQSIADTQYF
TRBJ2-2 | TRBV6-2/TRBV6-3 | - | CASSYLGLAFVSGELFF
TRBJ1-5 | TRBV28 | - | CASTTLSSYQPQHF
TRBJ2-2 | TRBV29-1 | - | CSVVNTGELFF
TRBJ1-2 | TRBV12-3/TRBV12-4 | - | CASRTNYGYTF
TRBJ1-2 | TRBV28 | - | CASSRDMDYGYTF
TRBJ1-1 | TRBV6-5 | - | CASSSEQGVVAEAFF
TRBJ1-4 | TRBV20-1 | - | CSASDPGIEKLFF
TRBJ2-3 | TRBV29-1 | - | CSVEGRLSTDTQYF
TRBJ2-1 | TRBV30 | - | CAWTQGPEQFF
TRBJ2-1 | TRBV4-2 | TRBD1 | CASSQETGYTYNEQFF
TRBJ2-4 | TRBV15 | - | CATSRDDTTKNIQYF
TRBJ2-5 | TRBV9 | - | CASSVGQWYQETQYF
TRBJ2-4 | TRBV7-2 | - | CASSLAGVGVDKNIQYF
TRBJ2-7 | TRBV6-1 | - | CASRRETMAGEQYF
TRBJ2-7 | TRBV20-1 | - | CSARDWGAETGVYEQYF
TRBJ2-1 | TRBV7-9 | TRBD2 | CASSPTGLAGGNEQFF
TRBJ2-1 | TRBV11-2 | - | CASSFAGAGEQFF
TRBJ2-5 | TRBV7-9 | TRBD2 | CASSFHQAGQETQYF
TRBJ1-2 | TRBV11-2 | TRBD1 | CASSAGTGAGYGYTF
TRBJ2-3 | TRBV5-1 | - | CASSLGQGRGDTQYF
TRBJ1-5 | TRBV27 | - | CASSPLNLGQPQHF
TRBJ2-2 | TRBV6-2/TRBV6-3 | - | CASSYLWTGELFF
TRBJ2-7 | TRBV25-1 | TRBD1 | CASSELGDRDLEQYF
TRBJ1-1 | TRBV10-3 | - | CAIKSGVDTEAFF